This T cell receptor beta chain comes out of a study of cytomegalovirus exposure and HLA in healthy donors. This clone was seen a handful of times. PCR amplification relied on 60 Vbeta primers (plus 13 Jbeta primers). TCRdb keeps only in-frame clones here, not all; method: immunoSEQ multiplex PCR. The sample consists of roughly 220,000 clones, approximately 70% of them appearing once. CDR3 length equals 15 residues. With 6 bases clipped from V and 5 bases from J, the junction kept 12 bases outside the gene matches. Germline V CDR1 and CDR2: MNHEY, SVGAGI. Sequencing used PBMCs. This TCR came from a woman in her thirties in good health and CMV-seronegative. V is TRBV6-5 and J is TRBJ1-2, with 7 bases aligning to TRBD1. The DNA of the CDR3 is TGTGCCAGCAGCCTTCCTAGGGGGCGACTTTATGGCTACACCTTC. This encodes CASSLPRGRLYGYTF.